One sample yielded the 6 T cell receptor beta chains listed below, sequenced in a study of control samples from healthy donors and cancer patients. Measured with immunoSEQ multiplex PCR; TCRdb has only the in-frame clones, and not every one. The data hold tens of thousands of clones, with approximately 87% observed a single time. Sequenced material: blood. The receptors were sampled from a man aged 50-59 years in good health.

The V gene is TRBV5-8, the J gene TRBJ1-5; no clear D gene. Trimming removed 1 base from V and 7 bases from J, with 9 bases in between. The CDR3 covers 13 residues. Per germline, CDR1 SGHTS and CDR2 YDEGEE. This chain's CDR3 is CASSLLEGQPQHF. Written as DNA, the CDR3 is TGTGCCAGCAGCTTGTTGGAGGGCCAGCCCCAGCATTTT.

This clone has more than one count but fewer than ten. This same CDR3 is encoded by further DNA sequences in the sample. The rearrangement joins TRBV7-2 to TRBJ2-5, with D unclear. V gave up 1 base and J gave up 4 bases, with 7 bases separating them. Germline V gene sequence: CDR1 SGHTA, CDR2 FQGNSA. This CDR3 spans 13 amino acids. The CDR3 bases are TGTGCCAGCAGCTTAGTTAAAGCAGAGACCCAGTACTTC. It codes for CASSLVKAETQYF.

The J gene is TRBJ1-2, the V gene TRBV24-1, with unresolved D. The V gene's germline CDR1 is KGHDR and CDR2 SFDVKD. The length of the CDR3 is 14 residues. Trimming stripped 1 base from V and 6 bases from J, with 11 bases between. CDR3 residues: CATSDLSTVHGYTF. CDR3 nucleotides: TGTGCCACCAGTGATTTATCCACTGTACATGGCTACACCTTC.

The chain has TRBV18 and TRBJ1-3; D is uncertain. Germline CDR1 KGHSH, CDR2 LQKENI. With 3 bases removed from V and 7 bases from J, the gap between germline ends came to 13 bases. The CDR3 length is 14 residues. The CDR3, as DNA: TGTGCCAGCTCACCGCAATCTGGTCAGAACACCATATATTTT. This translates into CASSPQSGQNTIYF.

The rearrangement joins TRBV7-2 to TRBJ1-2; D remains ambiguous. Trimming took 5 bases from V and 6 from J, leaving 10 bases between them. The CDR3 has 12 residues. Germline-derived CDR1 and CDR2 are SGHTA and FQGNSA. The CDR3 nucleotides are TGTGCCAGCAGCCTAGACATTAATGGCTACACCTTC. This sequence encodes CASSLDINGYTF.

The chain uses TRBV5-1 and TRBJ1-2; D uncertain. CDR1 is SGHRS, CDR2 YFSETQ, per germline. V gave up 0 bases and J gave up 0 bases, with 6 bases separating them. The CDR3 loop spans 14 amino acids. The CDR3 DNA reads TGCGCCAGCAGCTTGGGGGGAACTAACTATGGCTACACCTTC. This gives the protein CASSLGGTNYGYTF.